The sequence of this T cell receptor (beta chain) was determined in a study of Graves' ophthalmopathy and Graves' hyperthyroidism. The overall study: Peripheral blood was obtained at first diagnosis, ahead of any treatment.

Ophthalmopathy donors' eye disease showed moderate-to-severe activity, CAS of at least 3, NOSPECS of at least 4 and duration under 3 months. Among the exclusions were patients with other autoimmune diseases, uncontrolled infections, pregnancy or lactation. The authors amplified TCR beta CDR3 regions from RNA transcripts. First-round RT-PCR employed HTBI primers, with a second-round multiplex PCR after it. Using its own MiXCR run on the multiplex PCR reads, TCRdb lists one record per CDR3 protein. The sample has about 660,000 distinct CDR3 sequences, roughly 39% seen once. This clonotype was observed at least ten times. This CDR3 has 14 amino acids. Germline V gene sequence: CDR1 SEHNR, CDR2 FQNEAQ (reference sequence). V dropped 6 bases and J dropped 7 bases, with 18 bases sitting between them.

Source material: peripheral blood. This rearrangement joins TRBV7-9 to TRBJ1-1; D may be TRBD1 (5 bases). The origin of this receptor is an adult man with Graves' ophthalmopathy. The chain's CDR3 is CASSPKAGISEAFF. CDR3 coding DNA: TGTGCCAGCAGTCCCAAAGCAGGGATAAGTGAAGCTTTCTTT.